Shown below are 8 T cell receptor beta chains from a single sample sequenced in a study of response to subunit inactivated influenza vaccine. MiXCR, run by TCRdb on the RT-PCR reads, gives a single entry per CDR3 protein. Of hundreds of thousands of distinct CDR3 sequences listed, less than 20% are singletons. The source was PBMCs from blood, collected about 5 days after vaccination. These receptors were taken from a man aged 45-60 years who received an inactivated influenza vaccine.

The chain links TRBV7-9 to TRBJ2-3; 8 bases agree with TRBD2. From germline, CDR1 is SEHNR and CDR2 FQNEAQ (reference sequence). The CDR3 extends over 16 amino acids. V gave up 1 base and J gave up 2 bases; unmatched junction bases: 5. In DNA, the CDR3 is TGTGCCAGCAGCTTAGGATCAGCGGGGGCCACAGATACGCAGTATTTT. The encoded protein is CASSLGSAGATDTQYF.

The chain uses TRBV7-2 and TRBJ2-1; D not resolved. The germline gives CDR1 SGHTA, CDR2 FQGNSA. With 7 bases removed from V and 5 bases from J, the gap between germline ends came to 6 bases. The CDR3 runs to 11 residues. The DNA of the CDR3 is TGTGCCAGCATCGGTCACAATGAGCAGTTCTTC. Its protein is CASIGHNEQFF.

This clonotype has a handful of counts. The rearrangement links TRBV21-1 to TRBJ1-1. TRBV21-1 is a listed pseudogene. CDR3 length: 17 residues. As DNA, the CDR3 is TGTGCCAGCAGCAAAGAATCCACTGAGGACATGAACACTGAAGCTTTCTTT. Translation: CASSKESTEDMNTEAFF.

The table lists this clonotype with a few counts. The chain couples TRBV7-2 to TRBJ1-1; 8 nucleotides match TRBD1. Looked up from germline, CDR1 is SGHTA and CDR2 is FQGNSA. After removal of 4 bases from V and 10 bases from J, the junction contained 8 bases not matched to a gene. This CDR3 comprises 13 residues. This chain's CDR3 is CASSSWTGRGAFF. CDR3 DNA sequence: TGTGCCAGCAGCTCCTGGACAGGGCGGGGAGCTTTCTTT.

This clonotype turned up a few times. The chain has TRBV6-1 and TRBJ1-2, with TRBD1 as a possible D gene (6 bases). CDR1 is MNHNS, CDR2 SASEGT, per germline. CDR3 length: 15 amino acids. V was trimmed by 6 bases and J by 7 bases, leaving 21 bases between them. CDR3 in amino acids: CASSSLSGGAGGYTF. DNA of the CDR3: TGTGCCAGCAGCTCCCTCTCCGGGGGCGCGGGTGGCTACACCTTC.

J is TRBJ2-3 and V is TRBV27; D uncertain. V was pared by 5 bases and J by 2 bases, with 11 bases between. CDR3 length: 14 residues. Germline lookup yields CDR1 MNHEY and CDR2 SMNVEV (reference sequence). CDR3 amino acids: CASSRRRITDTQYF. CDR3 coding DNA: TGTGCCAGCAGTCGGCGCCGCATCACAGATACGCAGTATTTT.

This clonotype has only a few counts. The chain has TRBV7-9 and TRBJ1-1; D is uncertain. Trimming took off 0 bases at V and 7 bases at J, with 12 bases between the two ends. The CDR3 runs 14 residues. Germline V gene sequence: CDR1 SEHNR, CDR2 FQNEAQ (reference sequence). In DNA form, the CDR3 reads TGTGCCAGCAGCTTAGCGCTTACGAAGGGTGAAGCTTTCTTT. Its protein is CASSLALTKGEAFF.

This chain links TRBV12-3 or TRBV12-4 with TRBJ1-5; D is ambiguous. The CDR3 consists of 15 residues. Trimming took off 6 bases at V and 0 bases at J, with 12 bases between the two ends. CDR3 sequence (DNA): TGTGCCAGCAGAAGGTCTGGGGATAGCAATCAGCCCCAGCATTTT. It is translated as CASRRSGDSNQPQHF.